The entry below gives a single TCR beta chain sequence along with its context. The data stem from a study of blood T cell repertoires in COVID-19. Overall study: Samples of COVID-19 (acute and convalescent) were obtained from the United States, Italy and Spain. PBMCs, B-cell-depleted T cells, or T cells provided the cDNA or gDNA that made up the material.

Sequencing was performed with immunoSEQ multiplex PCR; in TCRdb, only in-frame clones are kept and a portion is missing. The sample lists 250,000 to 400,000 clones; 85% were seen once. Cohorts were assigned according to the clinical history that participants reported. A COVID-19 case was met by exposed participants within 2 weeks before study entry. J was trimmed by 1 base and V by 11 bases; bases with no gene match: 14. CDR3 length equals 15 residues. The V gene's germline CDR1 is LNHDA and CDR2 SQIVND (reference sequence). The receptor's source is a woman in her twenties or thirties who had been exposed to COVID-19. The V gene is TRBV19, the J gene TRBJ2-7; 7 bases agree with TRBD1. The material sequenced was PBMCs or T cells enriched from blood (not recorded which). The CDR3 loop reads CASQGEDRRSYEQYF. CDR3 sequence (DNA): TGTGCCTCCCAAGGCGAGGACAGGCGATCCTACGAGCAGTACTTC. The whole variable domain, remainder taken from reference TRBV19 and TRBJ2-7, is DGGITQSPKYLFRKEGQNVTLSCEQNLNHDAMYWYRQDPGQGLRLIYYSQIVNDFQKGDIAEGYSVSREKKESFPLTVTSAQKNPTAFYLCASQGEDRRSYEQYFGPGTRLTVT.